A few counts support the clone carrying this TCR beta chain. TCRdb re-derived calls from the 5' RACE reads in MiXCR, one entry per CDR3 protein. The table shows about 720,000 distinct CDR3 sequences, with 15% to 20% occurring only once. After removal of 4 bases from V and 2 bases from J, the junction contained 13 bases not matched to a gene. The length of the CDR3 is 18 residues. These data are taken from a study of identical twins. These data were also reused for a study on T cells expressing NK-cell markers. From that study: Several experiments employed an anti-gamma-delta TCR antibody to confine sorting to alpha-beta TCR T cells.

This chain connects TRBV12-3 or TRBV12-4 to TRBJ2-3; 9 nucleotides agree with TRBD2. The sequenced sample consisted of PBMCs. This receptor was taken from a woman aged 18-29 years in good health. CDR3 DNA sequence: TGTGCCAGCAGTTCAACCCCTTCGACTAGCGGAGACACAGATACGCAGTATTTT. It codes for CASSSTPSTSGDTDTQYF.